This TCR beta chain was obtained from a study of T-cell reconstitution after alpha-beta-depleted transplantation in children. General study findings and limits: After one year, T-cell counts and TCRbeta diversity mostly came from new T cells. Reportedly, alpha-beta T cells present about two months post-transplant originated from several hundred expanded clones of graft origin.

In germline, CDR1 is MNHEY, CDR2 SVGAGI. The CDR3 contains 14 residues. V lost 2 bases and J lost 2, with 8 bases in between. A note on this clonotype: Its matching antigen is unknown.

The library targeted TCRbeta and was prepared with unique molecular identifiers. TCRdb re-analysed the PCR reads in MiXCR, keeping a single row per CDR3 protein. The data hold fewer than 750,000 distinct CDR3 sequences, with approximately 30% observed a single time. The chain links TRBV6-5 to TRBJ2-3; D remains unclear. The clonotype comes from a boy under two years old with Wiskott-Aldrich syndrome, due to receive a stem cell transplant. This material consisted of PBMCs, taken before TCRalphabeta/CD19-depleted stem cell transplant. CDR3 DNA sequence: TGTGCCAGCAGTTACAGCCAGATCACAGATACGCAGTATTTT. This encodes CASSYSQITDTQYF.